This T cell receptor (beta chain) was profiled in a study of prognosis after radiotherapy for stage I lung cancer. Amplification of the TCR beta CDR3 (from genomic DNA) was done by two-round multiplex PCR. Used in first-round PCR were primers specific to each TRBV and TRBJ gene. TCRdb ran MiXCR on the multiplex PCR reads and lists one entry per CDR3 protein. Counted here are around 30,000 distinct CDR3 sequences, about 31% occurring once; the ten biggest clones make up roughly 29%. V lost 5 bases to trimming and J lost 4 bases, with 15 bases between them. Germline V gene lookup returns CDR1 PRHDT and CDR2 FYEKMQ (reference sequence). The CDR3 contains 15 residues. The study's findings and limits: Unique TCR clone counts dropped after stereotactic body radiation therapy, from a median of around 10,000 to 6,900.

To note about this clonotype: What it binds is unknown.

This material consisted of PBMCs, taken before or after stereotactic body radiation therapy (not recorded which). The chain couples TRBV13 to TRBJ1-3; a possible D gene is TRBD1 (5 bases). The sequence was collected from a donor at least 50 years old with non-small cell lung cancer. As DNA, the CDR3 is TGTGCCAGCAGCGCCAGCGGGGCGCGAGGAAACACCATATATTTT. This codes for CASSASGARGNTIYF.